These T cell receptor beta chains were read from a single sample in a study of patients and donors after allogeneic stem cell transplantation. TCRdb called the RT-PCR reads again in MiXCR, with one record for every CDR3 protein. The table shows over 150,000 distinct CDR3 sequences, with approximately 31% occurring only once. Sequencing was carried out using blood, either unsorted or a sorted T cell fraction (not recorded which). These receptors all stem from a human donor who was either an allogeneic HSCT recipient or a stem cell or donor lymphocyte infusion donor (not recorded which). It is not recorded whose cells these are; they may come from a transplant donor. CDR3s include the opening cysteine and the closing phenylalanine or tryptophan. D genes are given only for firm matches. The size field is filled for only some rows; it gives once, few, many or a size class.

TRBJ2-7 NA TRBD1 TRBV6-5 TGTGCCAGCAGTTACTCGGCCCGGGACAGAGCCTACGAGCAGTACTTC CASSYSARDRAYEQYF
TRBJ1-1 NA NA TRBV7-2 TGTGCCAGCAGCTTCAGTGAGGCGAACACTGAAGCTTTCTTT CASSFSEANTEAFF
TRBJ2-5 few NA TRBV10-1 TGCGCCAGCAGGACAGTTAGTGCCCAAGAGACCCAGTACTTC CASRTVSAQETQYF
TRBJ1-1 many TRBD1 TRBV5-6 TGTGCCAGCAGCTTAGGGACAGTGAACACTGAAGCTTTCTTT CASSLGTVNTEAFF
TRBJ2-7 NA NA TRBV20-1 TGCAGTGCTAGGGAGACTAGTCGAGGTGAGCAGTACTTC CSARETSRGEQYF
TRBJ1-2 few NA TRBV3-1 TGTGCCAGCAGCCAAGATTTTACAAAAGAGCCCTCTAACTATGGCTACACCTTC CASSQDFTKEPSNYGYTF
TRBJ1-3 many NA TRBV6-5 TGTGCCAGCAGTTACAGGGGACCCGGTAACACCATATATTTT CASSYRGPGNTIYF
TRBJ1-5 NA NA TRBV7-9 TGTGCCAGCAGCTTAGAAGATCAGCCCCAGCATTTT CASSLEDQPQHF
TRBJ2-3 few TRBD2 TRBV10-1 TGCGCCAGCGCGGGAGGCGGGACAGATACGCAGTATTTT CASAGGGTDTQYF
TRBJ2-2 once NA TRBV11-2 TGTGCCAGCAGCTATTGGGGTAGCGATAACACCGGGGAGCTGTTTTTT CASSYWGSDNTGELFF
TRBJ1-5 NA TRBD1 TRBV7-2 TGTGCCAGCAGCCAGGGGGCGACGGGCAATCAGCCCCAGCATTTT CASSQGATGNQPQHF
TRBJ2-7 NA NA TRBV4-3 TGCGCCAGCAGCCATTCGGCAGGGGGGCCCTACGAGCAGTACTTC CASSHSAGGPYEQYF
TRBJ2-1 once TRBD2 TRBV6-5 TGTGCCAGCAGCCCCTGGCCAGGGACTAGCGGGCCCTCTAAGCAGTTCTTC CASSPWPGTSGPSKQFF
TRBJ2-3 NA TRBD1 TRBV27 TGTGCCAGCAGCTTCCCGGGACAGGGAACAGATACGCAGTATTTT CASSFPGQGTDTQYF
TRBJ2-5 NA TRBD2 TRBV7-9 TGTGCCAGCAGCTTAGCGGGAGGGCCAAGGGAGACCCAGTACTTC CASSLAGGPRETQYF